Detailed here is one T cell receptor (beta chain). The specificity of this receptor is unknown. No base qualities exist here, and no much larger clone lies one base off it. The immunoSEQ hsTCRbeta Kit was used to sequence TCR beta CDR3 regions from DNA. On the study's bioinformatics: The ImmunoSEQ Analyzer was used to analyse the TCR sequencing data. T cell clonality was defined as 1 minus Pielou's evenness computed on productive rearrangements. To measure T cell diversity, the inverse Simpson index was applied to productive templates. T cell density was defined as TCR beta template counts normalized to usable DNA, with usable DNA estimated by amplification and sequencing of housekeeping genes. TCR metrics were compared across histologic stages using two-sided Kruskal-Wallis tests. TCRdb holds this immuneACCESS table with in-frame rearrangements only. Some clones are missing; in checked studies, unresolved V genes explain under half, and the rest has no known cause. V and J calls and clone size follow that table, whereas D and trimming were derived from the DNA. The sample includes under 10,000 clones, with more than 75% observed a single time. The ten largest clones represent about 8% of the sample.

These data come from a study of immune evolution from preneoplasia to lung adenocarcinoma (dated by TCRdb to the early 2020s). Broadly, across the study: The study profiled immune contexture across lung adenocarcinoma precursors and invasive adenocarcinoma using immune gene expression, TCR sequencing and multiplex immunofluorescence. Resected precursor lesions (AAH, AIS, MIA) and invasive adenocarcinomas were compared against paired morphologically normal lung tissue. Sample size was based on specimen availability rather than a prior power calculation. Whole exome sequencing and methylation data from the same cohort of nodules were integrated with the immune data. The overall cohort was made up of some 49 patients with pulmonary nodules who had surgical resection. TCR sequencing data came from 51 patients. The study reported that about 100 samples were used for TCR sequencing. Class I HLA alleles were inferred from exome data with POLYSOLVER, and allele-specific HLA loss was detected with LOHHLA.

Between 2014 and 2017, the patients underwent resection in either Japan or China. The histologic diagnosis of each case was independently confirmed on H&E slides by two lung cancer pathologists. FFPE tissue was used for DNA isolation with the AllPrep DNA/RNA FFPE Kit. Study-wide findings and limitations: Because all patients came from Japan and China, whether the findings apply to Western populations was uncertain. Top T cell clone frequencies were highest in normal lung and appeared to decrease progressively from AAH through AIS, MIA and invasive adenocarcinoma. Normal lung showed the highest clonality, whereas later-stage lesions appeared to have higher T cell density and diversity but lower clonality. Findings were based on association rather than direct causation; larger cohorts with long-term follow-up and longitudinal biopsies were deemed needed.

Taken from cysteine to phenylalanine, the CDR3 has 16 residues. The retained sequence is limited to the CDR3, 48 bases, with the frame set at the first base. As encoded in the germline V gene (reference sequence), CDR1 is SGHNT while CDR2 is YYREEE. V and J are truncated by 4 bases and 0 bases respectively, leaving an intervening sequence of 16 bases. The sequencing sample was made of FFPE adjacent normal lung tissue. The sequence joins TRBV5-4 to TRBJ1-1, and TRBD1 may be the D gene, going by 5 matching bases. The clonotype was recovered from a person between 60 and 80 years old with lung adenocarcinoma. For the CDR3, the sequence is CASSEGTAFMNTEAFF. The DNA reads TGTGCCAGCAGCGAAGGGACGGCATTCATGAACACTGAAGCTTTCTTT.